Presented here are 10 T cell receptor beta chains from one specimen sequenced in a study of tumor-infiltrating lymphocytes in primary liver carcinoma. The blood RNA (from unsorted whole blood) was obtained, and germline DNA was also extracted. Researchers generated TCR beta cDNA from about 0.5 ug of total RNA, relying on a constant-region primer. Libraries for TCR beta were built through three nested multiplex PCR rounds, which together made up a slightly modified ARM-PCR procedure. Running around 9 cycles apiece, the first two PCR rounds relied on TRBV1-TRBV30 forward primers together with a C-beta reverse primer. A single record per CDR3 protein comes from TCRdb applying MiXCR to the multiplex PCR reads. The sample includes 300,000 to 350,000 distinct CDR3 sequences, less than 70% of them seen just once. What was sequenced was peripheral blood. These receptors were taken from a middle-aged man with primary liver carcinoma and hepatitis B virus infection.

This clonotype was seen at least ten times. The genes are TRBV12-3 or TRBV12-4 and TRBJ2-5; TRBD1 might be the D (7 bases). Trimming cost V 6 bases and J 5 bases, with 16 bases left between them. The CDR3 contains 14 residues. Here the CDR3 DNA reads TGTGCCAGCAGCTACATGTCAGGGGGGGAGACCCAGTACTTC. Translation gives CASSYMSGGETQYF.

The chain recombines TRBV11-3 with TRBJ1-1; a possible D gene is TRBD1 (5 bases). The CDR3 is 14 residues long. In germline, CDR1 is SGHNT, CDR2 YENEEA. In nucleotides, the CDR3 is TGTGCTGGCAGCTTGGAGGGGCTGAACACTGAAGCTTTCTTT. This translates into CAGSLEGLNTEAFF. Combining the CDR3 with reference TRBV11-3 and TRBJ1-1 gives the whole variable domain EAGVVQSPRYKIIEKKQPVAFWCNPISGHNTLYWYLQNLGQGPELLIRYENEEAVDDSQLPKDRFSAERLKGVDSTLKIQPAELGDSAVYLCAGSLEGLNTEAFFGQGTRLTVV.

This clonotype was detected only a few times. V gene TRBV18 combines with J gene TRBJ2-3; D is ambiguous. Germline assignment: CDR1 KGHSH and CDR2 LQKENI. The CDR3 runs to 13 residues. Trimming shortened V by 3 bases and J by 2 bases, and 6 bases separated the two germline ends. The DNA of the CDR3 is TGTGCCAGCTCACCTCTCCCCACAGATACGCAGTATTTT. Its protein is CASSPLPTDTQYF.

This clonotype turned up a few times. The gene calls are TRBV28 and TRBJ1-1; no reliable D call. The germline gives CDR1 MDHEN, CDR2 SYDVKM. Trimming cost V 8 bases and J 1 base, with 11 bases left between them. This CDR3 is built from 13 residues. The CDR3, as DNA: TGTGCCAGCTATTCAGGCTCGAACACTGAAGCTTTCTTT. Residues: CASYSGSNTEAFF.

Details on this clonotype: This sequence may be a read error, since a much larger clone differs from it by one base. V and J are TRBV6-5 and TRBJ1-2, with D unresolved. The germline V gene has CDR1 MNHEY and CDR2 SVGAGI. V was pared by 6 bases and J by 9 bases, with 20 bases between. This CDR3 is built from 14 residues. This CDR3 reads CASRPGTWAPCYTF. The DNA of the CDR3 is TGTGCCAGCAGGCCGGGAACTTGGGCCCCTTGCTACACCTTC.

As regards this clonotype: One end of the junction fails to match germline, which may point to a read error. This sequence joins TRBV13 and TRBJ2-3, with 10 bases lining up with TRBD2. The CDR3 sequence is 18 residues long. Germline assignment: CDR1 PRHDT and CDR2 FYEKMQ (reference sequence). The CDR3 DNA reads TGTGCCAGCAGCCCTATGGCTAGCGGGAGAAGAGTCACATATACGCAGTATTTT. This gives the protein CASSPMASGRRVTYTQYF.

This clonotype was recorded a few times. A read error is possible here, since a much larger clone lies one base away. The chain carries TRBV6-5 and TRBJ2-2; possible D gene TRBD2, 7 bases. This CDR3 spans 15 amino acids. CDR1 MNHEY and CDR2 SVGAGI come from the germline V gene. DNA of the CDR3: TGTGCCAGCAGTTGGGGGGGCCTCGGCACCGGGAAGCTGTTTTTT. The encoded protein is CASSWGGLGTGKLFF.

Comment on this clonotype: This may come from a read error, since a much larger clone is one base off. The genes are TRBV5-4 and TRBJ2-1; 10 bases line up with TRBD2. Germline V lookup: CDR1 SGHNT, CDR2 YYREEE (reference sequence). The J segment lost 2 bases and the V segment lost 0 bases, leaving 5 bases of the junction unmatched. The CDR3 contains 17 residues. CDR3 DNA: TGTGCCAGCAGCTTGGCCCCTAGCGGGAGCCCCTACAATGAGCAGTTCTTC. Translation: CASSLAPSGSPYNEQFF. Combining the CDR3 with reference TRBV5-4 and TRBJ2-1 gives the whole variable domain ETGVTQSPTHLIKTRGQQVTLRCSSQSGHNTVSWYQQALGQGPQFIFQYYREEENGRGNFPPRFSGLQFPNYSSELNVNALELDDSALYLCASSLAPSGSPYNEQFFGPGTRLTVL.

Comments on this clonotype: Possible read error: a much larger clone is one base away. The chain carries TRBV6-1 and TRBJ1-5; 7 bases agree with TRBD1. CDR1 MNHNS and CDR2 SASEGT come from the germline V gene. CDR3 length: 15 amino acids. V gave up 8 bases and J gave up 2 bases; unmatched junction bases: 9. In DNA form, the CDR3 reads TGTGCCAGCGCGGCACAGGGGAGAGGCAATCAGCCCCAGCATTTT. Protein: CASAAQGRGNQPQHF.

The J gene is TRBJ2-3, the V gene TRBV11-2; D gene uncertain. Per germline, CDR1 SGHAT and CDR2 FQNNGV. CDR3 size: 16 residues. V lost 1 base, J lost 0 bases, and 11 bases lay in between. CDR3 sequence reads: CASSLVTEVSTDTQYF. The CDR3 nucleotides are TGTGCCAGCAGCTTAGTGACTGAGGTTAGCACAGATACGCAGTATTTT.